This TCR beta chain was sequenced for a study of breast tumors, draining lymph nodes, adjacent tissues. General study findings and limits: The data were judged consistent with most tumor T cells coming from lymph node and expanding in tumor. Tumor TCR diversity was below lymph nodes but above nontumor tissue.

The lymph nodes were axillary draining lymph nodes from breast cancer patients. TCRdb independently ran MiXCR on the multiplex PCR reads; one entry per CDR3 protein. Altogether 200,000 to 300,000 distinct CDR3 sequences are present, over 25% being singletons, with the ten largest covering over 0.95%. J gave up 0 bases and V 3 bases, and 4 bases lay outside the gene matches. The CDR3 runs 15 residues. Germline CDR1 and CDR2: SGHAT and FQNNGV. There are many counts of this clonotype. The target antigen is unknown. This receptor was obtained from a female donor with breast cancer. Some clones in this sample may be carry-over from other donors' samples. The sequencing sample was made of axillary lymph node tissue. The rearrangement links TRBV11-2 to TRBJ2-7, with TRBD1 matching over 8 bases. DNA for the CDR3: TGTGCCAGCAGCTTCCGACAGGGGAGCTCCTACGAGCAGTACTTC. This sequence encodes CASSFRQGSSYEQYF.